This TCR beta chain was sequenced during a study of patients and donors after allogeneic stem cell transplantation. A single record per CDR3 protein comes from TCRdb applying MiXCR to the RT-PCR reads. The sample holds around 160,000 distinct CDR3 sequences, about 29% seen once. CDR1 LGHNA and CDR2 YNFKEQ come from the germline V gene. This CDR3 comprises 15 residues. The ends were cut back, 1 base at V and 5 bases at J, with 14 bases in the middle. The genes are TRBV4-2 and TRBJ2-5; no definite D call. The sequence was obtained from a human donor who was either an allogeneic HSCT recipient or a stem cell or donor lymphocyte infusion donor (not recorded which). It is not recorded whose cells these are; they may come from a transplant donor. Sample: blood, either unsorted or a sorted T cell fraction (not recorded which). CDR3 in DNA: TGTGCCAGCAGCCAAGGGGGAACGGGCGGTGAGACCCAGTACTTC. Protein: CASSQGGTGGETQYF.